This T cell receptor (beta chain) was identified in a study of CD8+ T cells in alopecia areata. Study information: Tofacitinib therapy lasting 6 to 18 months was followed by 6 months off drug.

Sequencing used cDNA as its template, made by extracting RNA and reverse transcribing it. TCRdb's table, derived via immunoSEQ multiplex PCR, lists solely in-frame clones and lacks some. The repertoire consists of approximately 210,000 clones, with around two fifths occurring once and the leading ten covering 2% to 3%. Treatment specified: oral pan-JAK inhibitor, 5-10 mg twice daily. V lost 3 bases to trimming and J lost 6 bases, with 10 bases between them. The germline CDR1 and CDR2 sequences are MDHEN and SYDVKM. The CDR3 has 13 residues. This clone was seen more than once but under ten times. This TCR derives from a human donor with alopecia areata. The sequences come from CD4+ T cells sorted from blood, collected around week 37, from a patient treated with tofacitinib. The chain has TRBV28 and TRBJ2-3, with D perhaps matching TRBD1 or TRBD2 (5 bases each). The CDR3 bases are TGTGCCAGCAGTTTTGAGGGGCAGGATACGCAGTATTTT. Protein sequence: CASSFEGQDTQYF. Full variable domain (missing parts from reference TRBV28 and TRBJ2-3): DVKVTQSSRYLVKRTGEKVFLECVQDMDHENMFWYRQDPGLGLRLIYFSYDVKMKEKGDIPEGYSVSREKKERFSLILESASTNQTSMYLCASSFEGQDTQYFGPGTRLTVL.